This T cell receptor (beta chain) was captured in a study of OX40 agonist ivuxolimab in advanced cancers. Context from the whole study: Ivuxolimab was a fully human IgG2 agonistic monoclonal antibody targeting the costimulatory receptor OX40 (CD134). Peripheral TCRbeta sequencing was intended to test whether TCR sequence diversity was altered and clonal T-cell expansion was caused by ivuxolimab. Intravenous ivuxolimab was administered to patients every 2 weeks at six dose levels: 0.01, 0.1, 0.3, 1.5, 3 and 10 mg/kg. Prior anti-PD-1, anti-PD-L1 or anti-CTLA-4 therapy was permitted, and checkpoint inhibitors had been received by roughly two fifths of dose-escalation patients. Partial responses occurred in three dose-escalation patients, of whom one had hepatocellular carcinoma and two had cutaneous melanoma. Of the roughly 52 dose-escalation patients, hepatocellular carcinoma was present in about 20, melanoma in approximately 15, renal cell carcinoma in 9 and head and neck cancer in 9. In the dose-escalation cohort, over 65% of patients were male, and the mean age was approximately 60 years, with a range of roughly 20 to 80. The monotherapy dose-escalation portion (N ≈ 50 patients) of the phase I ivuxolimab trial is reported in the paper.

The research as a whole found: In the 0.1-3.0 mg/kg groups, partial responders had among the lowest normalized peripheral clonal expansion, particularly in CD8+ T cells. Low levels of normalized T-cell clonal expansion were also shown by some nonresponding patients. After ivuxolimab, more expanded clones were found on average in CD8+ T cells than in CD4+ T cells. The antigen specificity of the clonally expanded peripheral T cells was not determined. At doses from 0.1 to 3.0 mg/kg, clonal expansion was seen in both CD4+ and CD8+ blood T cells between baseline and week 6.

The trial excluded patients who had a history of autoimmune disease or were on systemic immunosuppression. Peripheral blood for TCR sequencing was collected from all dose cohorts at baseline, on cycle 4 day 1, and on cycle 7 day 1. Samples were obtained from an open-label, multicenter, first-in-human phase I dose-escalation trial of ivuxolimab. Adults with locally advanced or metastatic head and neck squamous cell, hepatocellular, melanoma or renal cell carcinoma were enrolled in the trial. CD4+ and CD8+ T cells were sorted separately from peripheral blood before TCR sequencing. A single count supports this clone. This clone's antigen is unknown. Nothing much larger sits one base from this clone, and base qualities are not available. Genomic DNA was extracted from sorted cells for sequencing of the TCRbeta CDR3 region. TCRbeta CDR3 regions were sequenced using the immunoSEQ Assay. Held by TCRdb, this immuneACCESS table contains in-frame sequences only and omits some clones. Under half of the omission traces to an unresolved V gene where checked; the cause of the rest is unknown. This sample holds roughly 15,000 clones; roughly 78% were observed only once. The ten largest clonotypes hold approximately 2.5% of the sample.

The germline V gene (reference sequence) provides CDR1 LNHDA and CDR2 SQIVND. For this chain, trimming is 5 bases at the V end and 1 base at the J end, and the number of junction bases without a gene match is 11. The CDR3 covers 17 residues, taking in both the cysteine and the phenylalanine. Only CDR3 DNA is held: 51 bases, read in frame from base 1. This TCR derives from an adult with an advanced solid tumor such as melanoma, head and neck, liver or kidney cancer. The sequence links TRBV19 to TRBJ2-1, with 7 bases aligning to TRBD1. The material sequenced was CD4+ or CD8+ T cells sorted from blood, taken in a trial of the OX40 agonist ivuxolimab. The DNA sequence reads TGTGCCAGTAGTGTCTTAACAGGGGATAGTTCCTACAATGAGCAGTTCTTC. It codes for CASSVLTGDSSYNEQFF.